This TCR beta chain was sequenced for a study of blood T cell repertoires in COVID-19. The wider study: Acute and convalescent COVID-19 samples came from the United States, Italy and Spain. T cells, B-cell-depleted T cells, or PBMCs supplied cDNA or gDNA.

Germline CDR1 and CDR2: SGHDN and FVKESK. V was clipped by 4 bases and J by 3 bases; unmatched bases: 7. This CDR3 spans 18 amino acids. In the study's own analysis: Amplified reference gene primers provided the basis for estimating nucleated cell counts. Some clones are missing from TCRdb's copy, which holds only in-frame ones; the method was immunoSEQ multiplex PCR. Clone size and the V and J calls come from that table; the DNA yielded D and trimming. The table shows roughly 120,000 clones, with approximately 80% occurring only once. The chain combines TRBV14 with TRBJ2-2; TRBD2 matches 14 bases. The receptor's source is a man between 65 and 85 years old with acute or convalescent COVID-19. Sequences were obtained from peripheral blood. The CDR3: CASSPKTSGGADTGELFF. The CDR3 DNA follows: TGTGCCAGCAGCCCCAAGACTAGCGGGGGGGCCGACACCGGGGAGCTGTTTTTT.